This entry is about one TCR beta chain. No antigen is known for it. Indicated time point: newly diagnosed GD, antithyroid drugs for less than 3 months. From RNA extracted from PBMCs, the TCR library was made. Patients came through an endocrinology department, and that department was in Xi'an, China. V was clipped by 7 bases and J by 0 bases, with 14 bases between them. The CDR3 runs to 16 residues. Per the germline V gene, CDR1 is SGHNT and CDR2 is YYREEE (reference sequence). This entry comes from a study of regulatory T cells in long-lasting Graves disease. For TCR beta, libraries came from iRepertoire HTBI primers and Arm-PCR of CDR3 regions. TCRdb analysed the multiplex PCR reads with MiXCR anew, one entry per CDR3 protein. This sample has some 340,000 distinct CDR3 sequences, with 12% found just once. Notes on the study in general: No thyroid tissue was studied; the work used peripheral blood only. Newly diagnosed disease favored TRBV20-1 and TRBJ2-1 over persistent disease.

The data also belong to a second study, concerning T cells in Graves' hyperthyroidism and ophthalmopathy. From that second work: Patients with uncontrolled infections, other autoimmune diseases, pregnancy or lactation were excluded.

The rearrangement joins TRBV5-4 to TRBJ2-6, with D perhaps given as TRBD1 or TRBD2 (5 bases each). The sequencing used peripheral blood mononuclear cells (PBMCs), collected at new diagnosis, from a patient treated with antithyroid drugs. The clonotype originates from a woman under 30 with Graves disease. The CDR3 region has the DNA TGTGCCAGCCAGCAGTCGGGACCCTCTGGGGCCAACGTCCTGACTTTC. Its protein product is CASQQSGPSGANVLTF.